The 14 T cell receptor beta chains listed next were all sequenced from one sample in a study of T cell changes during pregnancy in multiple sclerosis. TCRdb's copy holds only in-frame clones and misses some; the assay was immunoSEQ multiplex PCR. Here the sample spans over 60,000 clones, 85% to 95% being singletons. The starting material was peripheral blood, obtained in the first trimester of pregnancy. The source of these receptors is a female donor with multiple sclerosis, enrolled in a pregnancy study.

J is TRBJ2-1 and V is TRBV6-5; D unresolved. Germline values: CDR1 MNHEY, CDR2 SVGAGI. The CDR3 is 14 amino acids. V lost 10 bases, J lost 0 bases, and 13 bases lay in between. CDR3 region: CAISGSGSYNEQFF. The CDR3 coding sequence is TGTGCCATCTCCGGATCGGGCTCCTACAATGAGCAGTTCTTC.

The V gene is TRBV9, the J gene TRBJ2-7; 9 bases line up with TRBD2. CDR1 and CDR2 (germline): SGDLS, YYNGEE. The CDR3 runs 15 residues. With 0 bases clipped from V and 2 bases from J, the junction kept 3 bases outside the gene matches. This CDR3 reads CASSVGLADTYEQYF. DNA for the CDR3: TGTGCCAGCAGCGTAGGACTAGCGGACACCTACGAGCAGTACTTC.

This clone appeared a single time. The chain is built from TRBV10-3 and TRBJ1-1; possibly TRBD1 for D (6 bases). Germline loops: CDR1 ENHRY, CDR2 SYGVKD. This CDR3 comprises 15 residues. V was trimmed by 6 bases and J by 5 bases, leaving 19 bases between them. CDR3 loop: CAIRPTTGSLTEAFF. The CDR3 DNA reads TGTGCCATCAGACCCACAACAGGGTCGTTAACTGAAGCTTTCTTT.

This chain joins TRBV29-1 and TRBJ2-1, with D perhaps matching TRBD1 (6 bases). The germline gives CDR1 SQVTM, CDR2 ANQGSEA. V was clipped by 6 bases and J by 0 bases, with 15 bases between them. The CDR3 totals 15 residues. CDR3: CSVPSRGSSYNEQFF. The CDR3, as DNA: TGCAGCGTACCCTCGAGGGGGAGCTCCTACAATGAGCAGTTCTTC.

This clone occurred once. The chain combines TRBV11-3 with TRBJ2-5; 10 positions agree with TRBD2. V shed 4 bases, J shed 5 bases, and the junction held 7 bases outside the gene matches. The CDR3 contains 15 residues. Germline V gene lookup returns CDR1 SGHNT and CDR2 YENEEA. CDR3 sequence: CASSSSGGALETQYF. As DNA, the CDR3 is TGTGCCAGCAGCTCCAGCGGGGGGGCCCTTGAGACCCAGTACTTC.

The chain has TRBV7-9 and TRBJ2-3; 7 bases agree with TRBD2. This CDR3 has 16 amino acids. CDR1 is SEHNR and CDR2 is FQNEAQ in the germline V gene (reference sequence). After removal of 1 base from V and 2 bases from J, the junction contained 6 bases not matched to a gene. CDR3 coding DNA: TGTGCCAGCAGCTTAGGGGCGGGAGTCATCACAGATACGCAGTATTTT. As protein: CASSLGAGVITDTQYF.

The genes are TRBV15 and TRBJ1-5; D is undetermined. The germline gives CDR1 LNHNV, CDR2 YYDKDF (reference sequence). This CDR3 is built from 14 residues. Deletions cut 2 bases from V and 1 base from J, with 6 bases between. CDR3 nucleotide sequence: TGTGCCACCAGCAGATCAGGCAGCAATCAGCCCCAGCATTTT. Its translation: CATSRSGSNQPQHF. The whole variable domain, remainder taken from reference TRBV15 and TRBJ1-5, is DAMVIQNPRYQVTQFGKPVTLSCSQTLNHNVMYWYQQKSSQAPKLLFHYYDKDFNNEADTPDNFQSRRPNTSFCFLDIRSPGLGDTAMYLCATSRSGSNQPQHFGDGTRLSIL.

The V call is TRBV15, the J call TRBJ1-5; D remains unclear. Germline CDR1 LNHNV, CDR2 YYDKDF (reference sequence). This CDR3 region has 14 residues. V was pared by 5 bases and J by 6 bases, with 14 bases between. The CDR3, as DNA: TGTGCCACCAGCCCCCCAGGTAGTGGTCAGCCCCAGCATTTT. Translation gives CATSPPGSGQPQHF.

In DNA, the CDR3 is TGTGCCAGCAGCTCGTCCCGGGGAGTTGGCACAGATACGCAGTATTTT. Translated, it gives CASSSSRGVGTDTQYF. The chain has TRBV7-8 and TRBJ2-3, with D possibly TRBD2 on 5 matching bases. The ends were cut back, 4 bases at V and 1 base at J, with 15 bases in the middle. CDR3 size: 16 residues. Germline assignment: CDR1 SGHVS and CDR2 FQNEAQ.

The genes are TRBV7-3 and TRBJ2-1; 8 nucleotides match TRBD1. Germline values: CDR1 SGHTA, CDR2 FQGTGA. This CDR3 has 16 amino acids. The V and J ends lost 4 bases and 3 bases, in that order; junction bases with no gene match: 8. Written as DNA, the CDR3 is TGTGCCAGCAGCTCTCCGGACAGGGAACACTACAATGAGCAGTTCTTC. It specifies CASSSPDREHYNEQFF.

The J gene is TRBJ2-6, the V gene TRBV4-2; 9 bases are shared with TRBD2. Germline CDR1 reads LGHNA; CDR2 reads YNFKEQ. CDR3 size: 17 residues. The V and J ends lost 5 bases and 4 bases, in that order; junction bases with no gene match: 9. CDR3 nucleotide sequence: TGTGCCAGCAGCATAGCGGGGGAGAGAATAGGGGCCAACGTCCTGACTTTC. This sequence encodes CASSIAGERIGANVLTF.

V gene TRBV7-9 combines with J gene TRBJ2-7; possible D gene TRBD2, 5 bases. Germline V gene sequence: CDR1 SEHNR, CDR2 FQNEAQ (reference sequence). The CDR3 runs 15 residues. Trimming took 3 bases from V and 1 from J, leaving 13 bases between them. Here the CDR3 DNA reads TGTGCCAGCAGCTTCGAGCCTAGCAGTTCCTACGAGCAGTACTTC. It yields the protein CASSFEPSSSYEQYF.

The chain carries TRBV28 and TRBJ2-7; 8 bases map to TRBD1. V dropped 5 bases and J dropped 2; count of bases not matched to a gene: 11. This CDR3 region has 16 residues. Germline lookup yields CDR1 MDHEN and CDR2 SYDVKM. The DNA of the CDR3 is TGTGCCAGCAGTAGGGGAGTAGGGACAGGAGCCTACGAGCAGTACTTC. It yields the protein CASSRGVGTGAYEQYF.

The genes are TRBV29-1 and TRBJ2-1, with TRBD2 identical over 10 bases. This CDR3 is 18 amino acids long. CDR1 and CDR2 (germline): SQVTM, ANQGSEA. V lost 6 bases and J lost 6; bases outside the gene matches: 20. The DNA for the CDR3 is TGCAGCGTGTCCCAACCCCCCTCTAGCGGGAGTTTTCCCAATGAGCAGTTCTTC. As protein: CSVSQPPSSGSFPNEQFF.